Below, 22 T cell receptor beta chains from the same sample are listed, as sequenced in a study of T-cell reconstitution after alpha-beta-depleted transplantation in children. The authors prepared the TCRbeta library with unique molecular identifiers. TCRdb processed the PCR reads anew with MiXCR; each CDR3 protein has one entry. The sample gives hundreds of thousands of distinct CDR3 sequences, roughly a tenth of which show up once; about 4% is in the top ten. The input for sequencing was PBMCs from the stem cell graft donor, taken from the stem cell graft. These receptor sequences come from a human donor who donated a stem cell graft to a child with acute myeloid leukemia.

This clonotype occurred many times. The rearrangement uses TRBV9 and TRBJ1-1, with a weak D call TRBD1 (5 bases). This CDR3 spans 16 amino acids. V lost 0 bases to trimming and J lost 2 bases, with 14 bases between them. Germline CDR1 and CDR2: SGDLS and YYNGEE. The CDR3 DNA follows: TGTGCCAGCAGCGTAGCTCCTACGACAGACAACACTGAAGCTTTCTTT. This codes for CASSVAPTTDNTEAFF. Complete variable domain (other parts from reference TRBV9 and TRBJ1-1): DSGVTQTPKHLITATGQRVTLRCSPRSGDLSVYWYQQSLDQGLQFLIQYYNGEERAKGNILERFSAQQFPDLHSELNLSSLELGDSALYFCASSVAPTTDNTEAFFGQGTRLTVV.

As for this clonotype: This clone may be a read error of a much larger clone one base away. The chain employs TRBV21-1 and TRBJ2-7. TRBV21-1 is termed a pseudogene. The CDR3 totals 14 residues. CDR3 region: CASSKRGRIYEQYF. The DNA for the CDR3 is TGTGCCAGCAGCAAAAGAGGCAGAATCTACGAGCAGTACTTC.

This clonotype was observed a few times. V is TRBV5-1 and J is TRBJ1-5, with D possibly matching TRBD1 (5 bases). Germline loops: CDR1 SGHRS, CDR2 YFSETQ. The CDR3 is made up of 14 amino acids. Trimming shortened V by 10 bases and J by 3 bases, and 17 bases separated the two germline ends. The CDR3 DNA reads TGCGCCTCAAAGACAGAGCCCAACAATCAGCCCCAGCATTTT. This gives the protein CASKTEPNNQPQHF.

This clonotype was observed at least ten times. The chain has TRBV4-2 and TRBJ2-1, with D unresolved. Per germline, CDR1 LGHNA and CDR2 YNFKEQ. The CDR3 has 13 amino acids. The ends were cut back, 5 bases at V and 8 bases at J, with 13 bases in the middle. CDR3 sequence reads: CASSTARRDEQFF. CDR3 nucleotides: TGTGCCAGCAGCACTGCAAGGCGCGATGAGCAGTTCTTC.

This clonotype has a handful of counts. The chain joins TRBV11-2 to TRBJ2-3; TRBD2 agrees at 9 bases. The CDR3 is 18 residues long. Germline values: CDR1 SGHAT, CDR2 FQNNGV. V shed 5 bases, J shed 1 base, and the junction held 13 bases outside the gene matches. The CDR3 coding sequence is TGTGCCAGCAGCCAGGAGCGGGAGGTCACCCCCGGCACAGATACGCAGTATTTT. It yields the protein CASSQEREVTPGTDTQYF.

The chain employs TRBV18 and TRBJ2-5; possible D gene TRBD2, 6 bases. This CDR3 is 14 amino acids long. The germline V and J ends were trimmed by 2 bases and 5 bases, with 12 bases remaining between them. Germline values: CDR1 KGHSH, CDR2 LQKENI. The CDR3 region is CASSPTGVSETQYF. CDR3 DNA: TGTGCCAGCTCACCAACGGGAGTTTCGGAGACCCAGTACTTC.

This clonotype was counted at least ten times. The CDR3, as DNA: TGTGCCAGCAGCCAAGTAGGACTAGCGGGAGTGATGACCCAGTACTTC. It is translated as CASSQVGLAGVMTQYF. V usage is TRBV4-2 and J usage is TRBJ2-5; 13 bases are shared with TRBD2. V was clipped by 1 base and J by 7 bases; unmatched bases: 6. Per germline, CDR1 LGHNA and CDR2 YNFKEQ. The CDR3 runs to 16 residues.

The chain couples TRBV11-2 to TRBJ2-2; no reliable D call. The CDR3 totals 12 residues. CDR1 and CDR2 (germline): SGHAT, FQNNGV. Trimming cost V 5 bases and J 5 bases, with 6 bases left between them. CDR3 DNA: TGTGCCAGCAGCCCCCAAACCGGGGAGCTGTTTTTT. As protein: CASSPQTGELFF.

The rearrangement links TRBV4-2 to TRBJ2-5; 7 bases map to TRBD1. The CDR3 runs 19 residues. V was pared by 3 bases and J by 4 bases, with 20 bases of the junction left unmatched. The germline V gene has CDR1 LGHNA and CDR2 YNFKEQ. The CDR3 coding sequence is TGTGCCAGCAGCCACACCTTGACAGGGCGGTGGGGGCTCCGAGAGACCCAGTACTTC. This translates into CASSHTLTGRWGLRETQYF.

This clonotype was recorded a few times. The rearrangement uses TRBV11-2 and TRBJ2-1, with 9 bases identical to TRBD2. V dropped 1 base and J dropped 4; count of bases not matched to a gene: 5. CDR1 is SGHAT and CDR2 is FQNNGV in the germline V gene. This CDR3 comprises 16 residues. The DNA of the CDR3 is TGTGCCAGCAGCTTAGTTGGAAGCGGGAGGTACAATGAGCAGTTCTTC. Protein sequence: CASSLVGSGRYNEQFF.

As for this clonotype: A much larger clone lies one base from this, so it may be a read error. The chain employs TRBV12-3 or TRBV12-4 and TRBJ2-7; 10 positions match TRBD1. The CDR3 runs to 13 residues. In DNA, the CDR3 is TGTGGCAGCAGTTCCGGGACAGGGGTAGAGCAGTACTTC. It encodes CGSSSGTGVEQYF.

This clonotype occurred a few times. The genes are TRBV6-5 and TRBJ2-7; TRBD2 agrees at 11 bases. With V trimmed by 0 bases and J by 3 bases, 4 bases remained unmatched. The CDR3 consists of 16 residues. Germline V gene lookup returns CDR1 MNHEY and CDR2 SVGAGI. In DNA, the CDR3 is TGTGCCAGCAGTTACTCTGGGACTAGCGGCTACTACGAGCAGTACTTC. Protein product: CASSYSGTSGYYEQYF.

V usage is TRBV4-2 and J usage is TRBJ2-5; 9 bases are a match to TRBD2. The CDR3 is 17 residues long. CDR1 and CDR2 (germline): LGHNA, YNFKEQ. The junction had 10 bases not matched to a gene; V was cut back by 0 bases and J by 5 bases. The CDR3 DNA is TGTGCCAGCAGCCAAGAAGTGCGGCTAGCGGGAAAGGAGACCCAGTACTTC. It encodes CASSQEVRLAGKETQYF.

This clonotype was recorded at least ten times. The chain links TRBV5-1 to TRBJ2-1, with 7 bases identical to TRBD2. With V trimmed by 0 bases and J by 7 bases, 10 bases remained unmatched. The CDR3 contains 16 residues. Germline lookup yields CDR1 SGHRS and CDR2 YFSETQ. CDR3 amino acids: CASSLEGGRSVNEQFF. CDR3 coding DNA: TGCGCCAGCAGCTTGGAGGGCGGGAGATCTGTGAATGAGCAGTTCTTC.

The chain carries TRBV3-1 and TRBJ2-7; TRBD2 matches at 10 bases. Germline V CDR1 and CDR2: LGHDT, YNNKEL (reference sequence). The CDR3 contains 15 residues. Trimming removed 1 base from V and 6 bases from J; junction bases left unmatched: 6. The CDR3 is CASSQGLAGEGEQYF. CDR3 bases: TGTGCCAGCAGCCAAGGCCTAGCGGGAGAGGGCGAGCAGTACTTC.

The table lists this clonotype with a few counts. V gene TRBV20-1 combines with J gene TRBJ2-5; 7 bases fit TRBD1. V lost 5 bases and J lost 9; bases outside the gene matches: 18. The CDR3 extends over 15 amino acids. Germline values: CDR1 DFQATT, CDR2 SNEGSKA (reference sequence). The CDR3 spells CSAHGPGTARRAQYF. CDR3 coding DNA: TGCAGTGCTCACGGTCCCGGGACAGCCCGCCGGGCCCAGTACTTC.

This clonotype was seen repeatedly, ten times or more. The chain combines TRBV7-3 with TRBJ2-3; D gene uncertain. From germline, CDR1 is SGHTA and CDR2 FQGTGA. The CDR3 sequence is 13 residues long. V lost 4 bases, J lost 2 bases, and 7 bases lay in between. This chain's CDR3 is CASSSSFTDTQYF. The CDR3 nucleotides read TGTGCCAGCAGCTCCAGTTTCACAGATACGCAGTATTTT.

This clonotype appeared many times. This chain uses TRBV7-2 with TRBJ2-2; D is perhaps TRBD2 (5 bases). The V gene lost 2 bases and the J gene lost 4 bases, with 11 bases spanning the gap. From germline, CDR1 is SGHTA and CDR2 FQGNSA. CDR3 length equals 15 residues. For the CDR3, the DNA is TGTGCCAGCAGCTTAAGGTCCAGCGGCACCGGGGAGCTGTTTTTT. This gives the protein CASSLRSSGTGELFF.

This sequence joins TRBV7-6 and TRBJ2-7; D gene unclear. From germline, CDR1 is SGHVS and CDR2 FNYEAQ. Trimming stripped 1 base from V and 1 base from J, with 11 bases between. This CDR3 has 15 residues. CDR3 sequence (DNA): TGTGCCAGCAGCTTAGGTCCGACCCGATCCTACGAGCAGTACTTC. It yields the protein CASSLGPTRSYEQYF.

This clonotype showed up just a few times. The chain employs TRBV7-9 and TRBJ2-7; D possibly corresponds to TRBD2 (6 bases). Trimming removed 3 bases from V and 7 bases from J, with 25 bases in between. Germline V gives CDR1 SEHNR, CDR2 FQNEAQ (reference sequence). The CDR3 is made up of 17 amino acids. The CDR3 nucleotides are TGTGCCAGCAGCTTCGAACGGTTAGCGGCCGGCCATACAGAGCAGTACTTC. Amino acid sequence: CASSFERLAAGHTEQYF.

The chain employs TRBV15 and TRBJ1-2, with TRBD1 as a possible D gene (5 bases). The CDR3 covers 15 residues. Trimming removed 0 bases at V and 5 bases at J, with 13 bases between. Germline V gene lookup returns CDR1 LNHNV and CDR2 YYDKDF (reference sequence). The CDR3 DNA reads as TGTGCCACCAGCAGAGACGTTCAGGGTCCGTATGGCTACACCTTC. The encoded protein is CATSRDVQGPYGYTF.

The V call is TRBV10-3, the J call TRBJ2-4; 9 positions agree with TRBD2. The germline V gene has CDR1 ENHRY and CDR2 SYGVKD. V shed 4 bases and J 3 bases; nucleotides not matched to a gene: 1. This CDR3 is 14 amino acids long. The CDR3 reads CAISGGGGKNIQYF. The CDR3 region has the DNA TGTGCCATCAGTGGCGGGGGGGGCAAAAACATTCAGTACTTC.